This T cell receptor beta chain emerged from a study of blood T cell repertoires in COVID-19. Overall study: In each case, the material was cDNA or gDNA derived from T cells, B-cell-depleted T cells, or PBMCs.

This clone appeared once. Participant reports of clinical history set cohort assignment. V was trimmed by 1 base and J by 2 bases, leaving 9 bases between them. Germline CDR1 reads LGHDT; CDR2 reads YNNKEL (reference sequence). This CDR3 has 14 residues. In the authors' workflow: The authors estimated nucleated cell counts from reference gene primer amplification. Generated by immunoSEQ multiplex PCR, the TCRdb table keeps only in-frame clones and is missing some. The DNA gave D and trimming, while V, J and clone size come from that table. The sample carries around 300,000 clones, about 87% recorded once.

This sequence joins TRBV3-1 (or the pseudogene TRBV3-2) and TRBJ2-7; no definite D call. The sequenced sample consisted of PBMCs or T cells enriched from blood (not recorded which). The receptor was isolated from a man aged 25-45 years who had recovered from COVID-19. CDR3 region: CASSQAEVAYEQYF. The CDR3 coding sequence is TGTGCCAGCAGCCAAGCTGAGGTTGCCTACGAGCAGTACTTC.